The clone carrying this T cell receptor (beta chain) was seen once. The same CDR3 is also encoded by other DNA sequences in this sample. The data stem from a study of blood T cell repertoires in COVID-19. About the research overall: From T cells, B-cell-depleted T cells, or PBMCs came the material, which was cDNA or gDNA.

Libraries were prepared by immunoSEQ multiplex PCR; TCRdb keeps only in-frame clonotypes and omits some of them. The sample yields 250,000 to 400,000 clones, roughly 89% seen once. Germline values: CDR1 SGHRS, CDR2 YFSETQ. After removal of 3 bases from V and 1 base from J, the junction contained 5 bases not matched to a gene. The CDR3 consists of 15 residues. Material: PBMCs or T cells enriched from blood (not recorded which). The chain combines TRBV5-1 with TRBJ1-1, with 8 bases lining up with TRBD1. The receptor comes from a man in his 60s who had recovered from COVID-19. The CDR3 loop is CASSSLGQGNTEAFF. The DNA for the CDR3 is TGCGCCAGCAGCTCCCTCGGACAGGGGAACACTGAAGCTTTCTTT.